Each of the 21 T cell receptor beta chains below was sequenced from the same sample in a study of human T cells and chemical hapten exposure. TCRdb re-analysed the RACE reads in MiXCR, keeping a single row per CDR3 protein. Of tens of thousands of distinct CDR3 sequences listed, 3.7% are singletons. This sample's time point: healthy volunteer bleed at 6 weeks. From whole blood left unfractionated, total RNA was extracted. Sequenced material: whole blood. The receptor set was obtained from a human donor in good health. Some clones in this sample may be carry-over from other donors' samples.

This clonotype was seen ten or more times. This rearrangement joins TRBV28 to TRBJ1-1; no reliable D call. The CDR3 is 14 residues long. Germline assignment: CDR1 MDHEN and CDR2 SYDVKM. Trimming took 6 bases from V and 3 from J, leaving 14 bases between them. In DNA, the CDR3 is TGTGCCAGCAGGGAGACCCTTTCCTACACTGAAGCTTTCTTT. This sequence encodes CASRETLSYTEAFF. Full variable domain (rest looked up from reference TRBV28 and TRBJ1-1): DVKVTQSSRYLVKRTGEKVFLECVQDMDHENMFWYRQDPGLGLRLIYFSYDVKMKEKGDIPEGYSVSREKKERFSLILESASTNQTSMYLCASRETLSYTEAFFGQGTRLTVV.

This clonotype was detected many times. The gene calls are TRBV6-2 or TRBV6-3 and TRBJ2-3; D is uncertain. Germline CDR1 MNHEY, CDR2 SVGEGT. This CDR3 spans 12 amino acids. The V and J ends lost 2 bases and 4 bases respectively, with 4 bases between them. CDR3 in amino acids: CASSYVPDTQYF. DNA for the CDR3: TGTGCCAGCAGTTACGTCCCAGATACGCAGTATTTT.

This clonotype has ten or more counts. This chain links TRBV3-1 with TRBJ1-2, with D hard to call. Germline CDR1 is LGHDT and CDR2 is YNNKEL (reference sequence). The CDR3 loop spans 15 amino acids. The V gene lost 4 bases and the J gene lost 0 bases, with 12 bases spanning the gap. The CDR3 nucleotides are TGTGCCAGCAGCCTGACTGGATCTTCTAACTATGGCTACACCTTC. Translated: CASSLTGSSNYGYTF.

This clonotype showed up many times. J is TRBJ2-1 and V is TRBV20-1; D gene uncertain. V gave up 3 bases and J gave up 3 bases, with 6 bases separating them. This CDR3 comprises 12 residues. Germline values: CDR1 DFQATT, CDR2 SNEGSKA (reference sequence). The CDR3 loop is CSARAFYNEQFF. The CDR3, as DNA: TGCAGTGCTAGGGCATTCTACAATGAGCAGTTCTTC.

This clonotype was seen only a few times. This rearrangement joins TRBV6-5 to TRBJ1-1, with D possibly being TRBD1 (6 bases). V dropped 4 bases and J dropped 0 bases, with 18 bases sitting between them. Germline V gene lookup returns CDR1 MNHEY and CDR2 SVGAGI. The CDR3 runs to 17 residues. The CDR3 DNA is TGTGCCAGCAGTTCCCGAGATACAGGGATTGTGAACACTGAAGCTTTCTTT. Translated: CASSSRDTGIVNTEAFF.

This clonotype was recorded at least ten times. This chain links TRBV28 with TRBJ2-7, with a tentative D call TRBD2 (6 bases). Germline V gene lookup returns CDR1 MDHEN and CDR2 SYDVKM. This CDR3 region has 15 residues. V was cut by 5 bases and J by 0 bases, with 14 bases left in between. Here the CDR3 DNA reads TGTGCCAGCAGTCCCCTACCCGGGAGCTCCTACGAGCAGTACTTC. It specifies CASSPLPGSSYEQYF.

There are many counts of this clonotype. This chain connects TRBV29-1 to TRBJ1-5; TRBD1 matches 7 bases. Trimming at V came to 4 bases and at J to 2 bases, leaving 2 bases not matched to a gene. CDR1 and CDR2 from the germline V gene are SQVTM and ANQGSEA. CDR3 length: 13 amino acids. This CDR3 reads CSVAGGRNQPQHF. Written as DNA, the CDR3 is TGCAGCGTTGCAGGGGGACGCAATCAGCCCCAGCATTTT.

This clonotype was seen repeatedly, ten times or more. This chain links TRBV5-1 with TRBJ2-3; 7 bases align to TRBD2. The CDR3 extends over 14 amino acids. Trimming at V came to 4 bases and at J to 4 bases, leaving 6 bases not matched to a gene. Germline CDR1 SGHRS, CDR2 YFSETQ. CDR3 nucleotides: TGCGCCAGCAGCAGGCGGGAGTCCGCAGATACGCAGTATTTT. Translation gives CASSRRESADTQYF. The full variable domain, its missing parts supplied by reference TRBV5-1 and TRBJ2-3, is KAGVTQTPRYLIKTRGQQVTLSCSPISGHRSVSWYQQTPGQGLQFLFEYFSETQRNKGNFPGRFSGRQFSNSRSEMNVSTLELGDSALYLCASSRRESADTQYFGPGTRLTVL.

This chain joins TRBV13 and TRBJ2-4; a weak D match, TRBD1 (6 bases). This CDR3 region has 19 residues. CDR1 PRHDT and CDR2 FYEKMQ come from the germline V gene (reference sequence). Trimming took 1 base from V and 1 from J, leaving 20 bases between them. The CDR3 protein is CASSLEVARGKGAKNIQYF. In nucleotides, the CDR3 is TGTGCCAGCAGCTTAGAGGTGGCAAGGGGGAAGGGGGCCAAAAACATTCAGTACTTC.

This clonotype was seen ten or more times. The J gene is TRBJ2-3, the V gene TRBV3-1; 8 bases line up with TRBD2. Germline V gene data show CDR1 as LGHDT and CDR2 as YNNKEL (reference sequence). Losses at the gene ends were 4 bases for V and 5 bases for J; bases not matched to a gene: 14. The CDR3 has 17 residues. The CDR3 region is CASSLVSSGNFRDTQYF. The CDR3 DNA reads TGTGCCAGCAGCCTCGTAAGTAGCGGGAATTTTAGAGATACGCAGTATTTT.

The table lists this clonotype with many counts. The rearrangement links TRBV20-1 to TRBJ2-3; 9 positions match TRBD1. The CDR3 is 15 amino acids. The ends lost 1 base at V and 1 base at J; junction bases unmatched: 3. Looked up from germline, CDR1 is DFQATT and CDR2 is SNEGSKA (reference sequence). The CDR3 loop is CSARGQGEGTDTQYF. CDR3 DNA: TGCAGTGCTAGAGGACAGGGGGAAGGCACAGATACGCAGTATTTT.

The sample holds many counts of this clonotype. The chain uses TRBV29-1 and TRBJ2-2, with D unresolved. Germline assignment: CDR1 SQVTM and CDR2 ANQGSEA. Trimming removed 5 bases at V and 2 bases at J, with 12 bases between. The CDR3 extends over 14 amino acids. CDR3: CSVLMAVNTGELFF. The CDR3 nucleotides read TGCAGCGTTCTCATGGCAGTTAACACCGGGGAGCTGTTTTTT.

This clonotype was found many times. The V call is TRBV7-9, the J call TRBJ2-1; tentative D call: TRBD2 (6 bases). Per germline, CDR1 SEHNR and CDR2 FQNEAQ (reference sequence). The V and J ends lost 5 bases and 4 bases respectively, with 21 bases between them. The CDR3 has 17 amino acids. The DNA of the CDR3 is TGTGCCAGCAGCCACCCCTCGCGGGACGCCTCTTACAATGAGCAGTTCTTC. It translates to CASSHPSRDASYNEQFF.

This clonotype was seen repeatedly, ten times or more. This chain connects TRBV11-2 to TRBJ2-3; unclear D gene. Germline values: CDR1 SGHAT, CDR2 FQNNGV. The CDR3 is 14 amino acids. The V gene lost 2 bases and the J gene lost 2 bases, with 8 bases spanning the gap. The CDR3, as DNA: TGTGCCAGCAGCTTACAGACACCCACAGATACGCAGTATTTT. Translated: CASSLQTPTDTQYF.

The table lists this clonotype with many counts. This chain links TRBV6-5 with TRBJ1-4; possibly TRBD1 for D (6 bases). V dropped 6 bases and J dropped 2 bases, with 10 bases sitting between them. CDR3 length equals 14 residues. Per germline, CDR1 MNHEY and CDR2 SVGAGI. CDR3 DNA sequence: TGTGCCAGCAGCTGGGGGGCGACTAATGAAAAACTGTTTTTT. Protein sequence: CASSWGATNEKLFF.

This clonotype was observed a few times. The chain is built from TRBV28 and TRBJ2-7; TRBD1 might be the D (6 bases). V lost 5 bases, J lost 1 base, and 15 bases lay in between. CDR3 size: 15 residues. The germline V gene encodes CDR1 MDHEN and CDR2 SYDVKM. CDR3 in DNA: TGTGCCAGCAGTAGGGGGACGTCGATTTCCTACGAGCAGTACTTC. This sequence encodes CASSRGTSISYEQYF.

This clonotype has ten or more counts. The V and J genes are TRBV28 and TRBJ1-2; no definite D call. Trimming removed 10 bases from V and 5 bases from J, with 14 bases in between. Germline V gene sequence: CDR1 MDHEN, CDR2 SYDVKM. The CDR3 covers 12 residues. The CDR3 bases are TGTGCCACCGCTCTGTCAGGATATGGCTACACCTTC. Its protein product is CATALSGYGYTF.

There are many counts of this clonotype. J is TRBJ2-1 and V is TRBV18; perhaps TRBD2 as D (6 bases). The germline V gene encodes CDR1 KGHSH and CDR2 LQKENI. The ends were cut back, 0 bases at V and 9 bases at J, with 9 bases in the middle. This CDR3 spans 13 amino acids. The CDR3 spells CASSPPGGGEQFF. DNA of the CDR3: TGTGCCAGCTCACCACCGGGGGGAGGTGAGCAGTTCTTC.

The table lists this clonotype with many counts. V and J are TRBV7-3 and TRBJ2-1; 7 nucleotides line up with TRBD1. Germline values: CDR1 SGHTA, CDR2 FQGTGA. The CDR3 has 19 amino acids. V was clipped by 5 bases and J by 0 bases; unmatched bases: 16. The CDR3 is CASSPLQDRKTHSYNEQFF. For the CDR3, the DNA is TGTGCCAGCAGCCCACTCCAGGACAGGAAAACCCACTCCTACAATGAGCAGTTCTTC.

This clonotype was seen ten or more times. The rearrangement uses TRBV27 and TRBJ2-3; D might be TRBD2 (6 bases). CDR3 length: 14 amino acids. From germline, CDR1 is MNHEY and CDR2 SMNVEV (reference sequence). V lost 5 bases and J lost 4, with 13 bases in between. CDR3: CASSPRDFADTQYF. CDR3 bases: TGTGCCAGCAGTCCCCGGGACTTCGCAGATACGCAGTATTTT.

This clonotype was recorded at least ten times. The V call is TRBV5-5, the J call TRBJ2-3, with 10 bases aligning to TRBD2. CDR1 is SGHKS and CDR2 is YYEKEE in the germline V gene (reference sequence). V lost 0 bases, J lost 2 bases, and 3 bases stayed unmatched. The CDR3 runs 16 residues. The CDR3 sequence: CASSLVGLAATDTQYF. For the CDR3, the DNA is TGTGCCAGCAGCTTGGTAGGACTAGCGGCCACAGATACGCAGTATTTT.